This TCR beta chain was identified in a study of response to subunit inactivated influenza vaccine. Study findings and constraints: Few new T cells, the authors suggested, are recruited by each seasonal influenza vaccination.

A note on this clonotype: Its antigen is still unknown.

The CDR3 is made up of 15 amino acids. Germline CDR1 ENHRY, CDR2 SYGVKD. V lost 2 bases and J 1 base, leaving 12 bases between the germline ends. Each CDR3 protein is one row after TCRdb ran MiXCR on the RT-PCR reads. The sample has roughly 160,000 distinct CDR3 sequences; about 10% are singletons. Sequencing was performed on CD8+ T cells sorted from PBMCs, taken roughly 24 months after vaccination. The chain combines TRBV10-3 with TRBJ2-7; D remains ambiguous. The TCR was taken from a man aged 50 to 69 who received an inactivated influenza vaccine. DNA for the CDR3: TGTGCCATCAGTGAGGTCAGACCGAATTCCTACGAGCAGTACTTC. Translated: CAISEVRPNSYEQYF.